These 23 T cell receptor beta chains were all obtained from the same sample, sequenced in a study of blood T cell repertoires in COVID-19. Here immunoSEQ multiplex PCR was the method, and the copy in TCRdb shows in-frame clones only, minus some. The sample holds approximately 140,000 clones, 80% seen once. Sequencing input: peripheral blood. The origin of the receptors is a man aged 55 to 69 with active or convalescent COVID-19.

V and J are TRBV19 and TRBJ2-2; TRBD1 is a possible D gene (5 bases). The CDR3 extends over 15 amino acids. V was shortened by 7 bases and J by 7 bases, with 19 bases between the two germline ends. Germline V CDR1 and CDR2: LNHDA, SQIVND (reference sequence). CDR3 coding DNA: TGTGCCAGTATTGGTCCTGGACAAATTTACGGGGAGCTGTTTTTT. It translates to CASIGPGQIYGELFF.

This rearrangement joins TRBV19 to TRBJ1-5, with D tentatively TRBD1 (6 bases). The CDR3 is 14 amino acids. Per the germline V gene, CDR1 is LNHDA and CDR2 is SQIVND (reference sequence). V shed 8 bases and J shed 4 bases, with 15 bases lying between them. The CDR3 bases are TGTGCCAGTGGAGGGGGGGCAGGAAATCAGCCCCAGCATTTT. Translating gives CASGGGAGNQPQHF.

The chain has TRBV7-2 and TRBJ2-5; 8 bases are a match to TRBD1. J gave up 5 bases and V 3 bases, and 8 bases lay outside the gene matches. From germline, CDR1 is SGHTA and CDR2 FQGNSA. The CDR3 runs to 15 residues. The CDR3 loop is CASSLYRGVGETQYF. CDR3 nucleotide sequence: TGTGCCAGCAGCTTGTACAGGGGGGTCGGGGAGACCCAGTACTTC.

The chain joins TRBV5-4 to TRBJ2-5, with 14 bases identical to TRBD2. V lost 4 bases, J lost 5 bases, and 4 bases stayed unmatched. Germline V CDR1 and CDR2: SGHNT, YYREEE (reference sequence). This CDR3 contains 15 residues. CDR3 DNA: TGTGCCAGCAGCCTACGACTAGCGGGAGGGGAGACCCAGTACTTC. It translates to CASSLRLAGGETQYF.

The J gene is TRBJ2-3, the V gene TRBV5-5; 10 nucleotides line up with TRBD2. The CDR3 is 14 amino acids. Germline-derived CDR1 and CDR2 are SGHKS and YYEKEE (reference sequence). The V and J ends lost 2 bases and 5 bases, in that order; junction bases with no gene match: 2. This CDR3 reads CASSLSSGRDTQYF. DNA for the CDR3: TGTGCCAGCAGCTTATCTAGCGGGAGAGATACGCAGTATTTT.

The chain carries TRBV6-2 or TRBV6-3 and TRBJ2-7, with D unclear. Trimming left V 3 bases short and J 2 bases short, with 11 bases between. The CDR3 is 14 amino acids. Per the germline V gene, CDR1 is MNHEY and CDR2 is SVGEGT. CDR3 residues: CASSYSALTYEQYF. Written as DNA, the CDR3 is TGTGCCAGCAGTTATAGTGCGTTAACCTACGAGCAGTACTTC.

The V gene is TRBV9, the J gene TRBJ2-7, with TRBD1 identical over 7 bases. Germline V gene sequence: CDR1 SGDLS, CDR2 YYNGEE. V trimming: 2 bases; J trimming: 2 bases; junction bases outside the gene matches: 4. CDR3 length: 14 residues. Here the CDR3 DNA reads TGTGCCAGCAGCGTCCGGGACAGTACCTACGAGCAGTACTTC. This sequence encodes CASSVRDSTYEQYF.

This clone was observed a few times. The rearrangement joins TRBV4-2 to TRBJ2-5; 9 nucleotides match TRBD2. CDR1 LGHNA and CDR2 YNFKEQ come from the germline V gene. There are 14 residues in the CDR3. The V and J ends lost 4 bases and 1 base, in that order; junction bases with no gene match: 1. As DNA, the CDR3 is TGTGCCAGCAGCCCGACTAGCGGCCAAGAGACCCAGTACTTC. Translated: CASSPTSGQETQYF.

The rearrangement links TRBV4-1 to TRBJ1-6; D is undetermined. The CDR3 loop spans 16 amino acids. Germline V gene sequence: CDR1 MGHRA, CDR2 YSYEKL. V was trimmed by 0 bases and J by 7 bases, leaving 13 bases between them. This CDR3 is CASSQERGRRNSPLHF. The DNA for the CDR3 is TGCGCCAGCAGCCAAGAACGAGGGCGGCGGAATTCACCCCTCCACTTT.

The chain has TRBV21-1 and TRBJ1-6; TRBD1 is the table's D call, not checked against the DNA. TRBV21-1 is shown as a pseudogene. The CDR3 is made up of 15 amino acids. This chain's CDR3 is CASSKAAGLTLALHF. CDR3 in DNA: TGTGCCAGCAGCAAAGCCGCAGGGCTTACCTTAGCCCTCCACTTT.

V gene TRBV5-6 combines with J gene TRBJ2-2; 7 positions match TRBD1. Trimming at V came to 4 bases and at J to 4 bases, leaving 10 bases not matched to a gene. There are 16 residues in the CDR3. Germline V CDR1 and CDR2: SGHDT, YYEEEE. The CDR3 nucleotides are TGTGCCAGCAGCGTTAGACAGGGTAGAGGCACCGGGGAGCTGTTTTTT. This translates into CASSVRQGRGTGELFF.

CDR3 loop: CASSVGGTGKTQYF. The CDR3 DNA reads TGTGCCAGCAGCGTAGGAGGGACAGGGAAGACCCAGTACTTC. The chain carries TRBV9 and TRBJ2-5, with 9 bases matching TRBD1. The ends lost 0 bases at V and 6 bases at J; junction bases unmatched: 3. CDR1 is SGDLS and CDR2 is YYNGEE in the germline V gene. The CDR3 consists of 14 residues.

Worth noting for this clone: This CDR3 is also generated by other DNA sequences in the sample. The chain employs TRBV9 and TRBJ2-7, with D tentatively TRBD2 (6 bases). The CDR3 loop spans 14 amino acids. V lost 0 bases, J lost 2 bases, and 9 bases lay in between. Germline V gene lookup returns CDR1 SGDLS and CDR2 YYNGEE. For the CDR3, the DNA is TGTGCCAGCAGCGTAGGCGGGGTAACCTACGAGCAGTACTTC. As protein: CASSVGGVTYEQYF.

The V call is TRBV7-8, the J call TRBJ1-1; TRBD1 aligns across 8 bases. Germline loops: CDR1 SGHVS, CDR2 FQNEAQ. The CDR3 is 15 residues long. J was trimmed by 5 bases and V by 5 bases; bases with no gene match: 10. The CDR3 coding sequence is TGTGCCAGCAGCACGACAGGGGTTGAAGGGACTGAAGCTTTCTTT. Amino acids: CASSTTGVEGTEAFF. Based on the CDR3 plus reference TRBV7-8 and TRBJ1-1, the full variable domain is GAGVSQSPRYKVAKRGQDVALRCDPISGHVSLFWYQQALGQGPEFLTYFQNEAQLDKSGLPSDRFFAERPEGSVSTLKIQRTQQEDSAVYLCASSTTGVEGTEAFFGQGTRLTVV.

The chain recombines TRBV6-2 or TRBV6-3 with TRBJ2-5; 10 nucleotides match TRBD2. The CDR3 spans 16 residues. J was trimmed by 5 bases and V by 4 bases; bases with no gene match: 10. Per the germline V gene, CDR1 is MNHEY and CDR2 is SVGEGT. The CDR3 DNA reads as TGTGCCAGCAGTTCAACCCTACTAGCGGGATACGAGACCCAGTACTTC. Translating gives CASSSTLLAGYETQYF.

CDR3 region: CASSPPGGDTYGYTF. The CDR3 bases are TGTGCCAGCTCACCTCCCGGGGGGGATACCTATGGCTACACCTTC. The chain links TRBV18 to TRBJ1-2; tentatively, D is TRBD1 (5 bases). CDR1 is KGHSH and CDR2 is LQKENI in the germline V gene. This CDR3 comprises 15 residues. The V end was cut by 3 bases, the J end by 4 bases, with 15 bases between.

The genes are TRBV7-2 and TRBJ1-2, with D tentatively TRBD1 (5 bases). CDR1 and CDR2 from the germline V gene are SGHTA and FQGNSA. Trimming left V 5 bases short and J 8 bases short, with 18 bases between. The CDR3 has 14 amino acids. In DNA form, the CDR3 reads TGTGCCAGCAGCCTGACCGGGACTCTACTCGGCTACACCTTC. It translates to CASSLTGTLLGYTF.

Here the CDR3 reads CASSAGQGGYEQYF. In DNA, the CDR3 is TGTGCCAGCAGCGCGGGACAGGGGGGCTACGAGCAGTACTTC. The chain combines TRBV9 with TRBJ2-7; 11 nucleotides agree with TRBD1. The CDR3 runs 14 residues. Per germline, CDR1 SGDLS and CDR2 YYNGEE. V lost 3 bases, J lost 3 bases, and 2 bases stayed unmatched.

The CDR3 DNA follows: TGTGCCAGTAGTACCGGTTTCCAGCCCCAGCATTTT. Translating gives CASSTGFQPQHF. V gene TRBV19 combines with J gene TRBJ1-5; no clear D. Trimming pared 4 bases from V and 7 bases from J, leaving 8 bases between. The CDR3 is 12 amino acids. Germline V gene data show CDR1 as LNHDA and CDR2 as SQIVND (reference sequence).

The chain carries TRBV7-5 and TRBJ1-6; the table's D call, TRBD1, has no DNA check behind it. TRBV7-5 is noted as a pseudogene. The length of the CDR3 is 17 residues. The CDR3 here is CVRSLSPDRADNSPLHF. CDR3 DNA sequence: TGTGTCAGAAGCTTATCCCCGGACAGGGCCGATAATTCACCCCTCCACTTT.

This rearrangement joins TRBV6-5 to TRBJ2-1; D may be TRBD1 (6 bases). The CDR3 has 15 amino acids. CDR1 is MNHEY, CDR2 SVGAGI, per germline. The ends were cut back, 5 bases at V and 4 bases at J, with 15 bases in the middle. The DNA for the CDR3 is TGTGCCAGCAGTCTTAGGGGACATGTGTACAATGAGCAGTTCTTC. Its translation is CASSLRGHVYNEQFF.

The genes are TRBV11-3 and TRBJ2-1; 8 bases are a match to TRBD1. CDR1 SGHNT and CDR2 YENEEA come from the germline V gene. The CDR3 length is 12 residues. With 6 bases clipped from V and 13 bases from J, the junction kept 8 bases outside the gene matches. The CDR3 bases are TGTGCCAGCAGTCTCGGACAGGGTCCTCAGTTCTTC. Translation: CASSLGQGPQFF. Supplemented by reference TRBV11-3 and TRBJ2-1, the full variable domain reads EAGVVQSPRYKIIEKKQPVAFWCNPISGHNTLYWYLQNLGQGPELLIRYENEEAVDDSQLPKDRFSAERLKGVDSTLKIQPAELGDSAVYLCASSLGQGPQFFGPGTRLTVL.

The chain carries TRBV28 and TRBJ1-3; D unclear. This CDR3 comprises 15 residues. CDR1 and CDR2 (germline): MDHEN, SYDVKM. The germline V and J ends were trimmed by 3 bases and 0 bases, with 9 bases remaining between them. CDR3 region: CASSFGSYSGNTIYF. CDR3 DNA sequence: TGTGCCAGCAGTTTTGGTTCCTACTCTGGAAACACCATATATTTT.